The clone carrying this T cell receptor beta chain was observed many times. What it binds is unknown. The sample originates from a study of identical twins. Whole-study findings and limits: Out-of-frame TCR alpha sharing in monozygotic twins exceeded recombination model predictions.

From the 5' RACE reads, TCRdb called clonotypes with MiXCR, one entry per CDR3 protein. The data contain roughly 690,000 distinct CDR3 sequences, around 5.7% of them seen just once; the ten biggest clones take up roughly 1.8%. CDR3 size: 16 residues. The germline V gene has CDR1 DFQATT and CDR2 SNEGSKA (reference sequence). V lost 0 bases to trimming and J lost 1 base, with 14 bases between them. The chain joins TRBV20-1 to TRBJ2-3; no definite D call. The source material was naive T cells sorted from blood. The TCR sequence derives from a man between 18 and 29 years old in good health. The CDR3 DNA reads TGCAGTGCTAGAGACATAGAAAGCGTCGGCACAGATACGCAGTATTTT. This encodes CSARDIESVGTDTQYF.